Presented here are 3 T cell receptor beta chains from one specimen sequenced in a study of OX40 agonist ivuxolimab in advanced cancers. Here immunoSEQ multiplex PCR was the method, and the copy in TCRdb shows in-frame clones only, minus some. In the table there are over 75,000 clones, around 87% of which are singletons. This sample comprised CD4+ or CD8+ T cells sorted from blood, obtained in a trial of the OX40 agonist ivuxolimab. The receptors stem from an adult with an advanced solid tumor such as melanoma, head and neck, liver or kidney cancer.

The chain links TRBV5-1 to TRBJ1-2; D unclear. Germline CDR1 and CDR2: SGHRS and YFSETQ. The CDR3 extends over 13 amino acids. The V end was cut by 4 bases, the J end by 1 base, with 8 bases between. The CDR3 bases are TGCGCCAGCAGCCCAACAGTTAACTATGGCTACACCTTC. This translates into CASSPTVNYGYTF.

This clone was recorded a few times. The rearrangement links TRBV27 to TRBJ2-3, with TRBD2 as a possible D gene (6 bases). The germline gives CDR1 MNHEY, CDR2 SMNVEV (reference sequence). The CDR3 has 14 residues. V gave up 5 bases and J gave up 5 bases, with 14 bases separating them. The CDR3 region has the DNA TGTGCCAGCAGTCCCACCAGACTAGTAGATACGCAGTATTTT. Translated: CASSPTRLVDTQYF.

This chain uses TRBV10-3 with TRBJ2-5; 7 bases agree with TRBD2. The CDR3 totals 16 residues. The germline gives CDR1 ENHRY, CDR2 SYGVKD. The trim removed 4 bases at V and 1 base at J, leaving 9 bases unmatched. This CDR3 reads CAISVLAGDFQETQYF. CDR3 in DNA: TGTGCCATCAGTGTCTTGGCGGGAGACTTCCAAGAGACCCAGTACTTC.